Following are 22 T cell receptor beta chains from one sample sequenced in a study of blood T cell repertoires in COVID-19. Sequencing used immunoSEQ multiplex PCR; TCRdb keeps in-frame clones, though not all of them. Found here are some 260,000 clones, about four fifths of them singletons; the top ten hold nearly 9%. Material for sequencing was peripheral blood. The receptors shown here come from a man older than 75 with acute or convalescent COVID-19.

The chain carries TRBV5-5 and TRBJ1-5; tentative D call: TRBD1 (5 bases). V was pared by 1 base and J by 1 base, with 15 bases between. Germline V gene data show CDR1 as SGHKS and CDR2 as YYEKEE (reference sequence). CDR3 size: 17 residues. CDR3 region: CASSLNPAGQSNQPQHF. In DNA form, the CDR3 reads TGTGCCAGCAGCTTGAACCCGGCAGGGCAAAGCAATCAGCCCCAGCATTTT. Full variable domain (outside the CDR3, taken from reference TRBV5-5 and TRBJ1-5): DAGVTQSPTHLIKTRGQQVTLRCSPISGHKSVSWYQQVLGQGPQFIFQYYEKEERGRGNFPDRFSARQFPNYSSELNVNALLLGDSALYLCASSLNPAGQSNQPQHFGDGTRLSIL.

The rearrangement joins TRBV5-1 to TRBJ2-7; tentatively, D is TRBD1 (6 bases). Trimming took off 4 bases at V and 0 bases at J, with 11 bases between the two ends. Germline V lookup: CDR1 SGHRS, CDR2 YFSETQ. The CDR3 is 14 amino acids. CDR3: CASSREGGSYEQYF. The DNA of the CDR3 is TGCGCCAGCAGCCGAGAAGGGGGCTCCTACGAGCAGTACTTC.

This CDR3 is CASSLHGQGGNIQYF. CDR3 sequence (DNA): TGTGCCAGCAGCCTCCACGGACAGGGAGGGAACATTCAGTACTTC. The chain recombines TRBV28 with TRBJ2-4, with D tentatively TRBD1 (8 bases). Trimming left V 6 bases short and J 7 bases short, with 19 bases between. The germline gives CDR1 MDHEN, CDR2 SYDVKM. The CDR3 has 15 residues. Variable domain in full (rest from reference TRBV28 and TRBJ2-4): DVKVTQSSRYLVKRTGEKVFLECVQDMDHENMFWYRQDPGLGLRLIYFSYDVKMKEKGDIPEGYSVSREKKERFSLILESASTNQTSMYLCASSLHGQGGNIQYFGAGTRLSVL.

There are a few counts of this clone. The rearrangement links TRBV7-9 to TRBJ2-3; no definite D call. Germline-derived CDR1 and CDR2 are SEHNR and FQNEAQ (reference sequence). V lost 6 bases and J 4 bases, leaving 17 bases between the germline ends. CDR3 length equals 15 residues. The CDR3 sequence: CASSFHQLAADTQYF. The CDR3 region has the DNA TGTGCCAGCAGTTTCCACCAGCTTGCGGCAGATACGCAGTATTTT.

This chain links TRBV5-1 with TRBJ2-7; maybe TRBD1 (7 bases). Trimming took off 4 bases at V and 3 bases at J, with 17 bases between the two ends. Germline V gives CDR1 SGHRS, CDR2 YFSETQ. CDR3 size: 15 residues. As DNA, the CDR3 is TGCGCCAGCAGCCCATGGACAGGAGGGCGCTACGAGCAGTACTTC. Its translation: CASSPWTGGRYEQYF.

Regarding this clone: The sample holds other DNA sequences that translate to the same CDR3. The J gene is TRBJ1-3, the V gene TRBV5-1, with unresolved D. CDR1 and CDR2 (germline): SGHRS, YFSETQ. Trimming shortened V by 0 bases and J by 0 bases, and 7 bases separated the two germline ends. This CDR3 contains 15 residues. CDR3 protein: CASSLDGSSGNTIYF. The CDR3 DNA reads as TGCGCCAGCAGCTTGGACGGGAGCTCTGGAAACACCATATATTTT.

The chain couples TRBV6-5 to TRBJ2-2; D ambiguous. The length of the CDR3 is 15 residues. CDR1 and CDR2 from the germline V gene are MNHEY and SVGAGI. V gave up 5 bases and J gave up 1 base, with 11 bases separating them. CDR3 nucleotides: TGTGCCAGCAGTCCGGAGTTTATGAACACCGGGGAGCTGTTTTTT. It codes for CASSPEFMNTGELFF.

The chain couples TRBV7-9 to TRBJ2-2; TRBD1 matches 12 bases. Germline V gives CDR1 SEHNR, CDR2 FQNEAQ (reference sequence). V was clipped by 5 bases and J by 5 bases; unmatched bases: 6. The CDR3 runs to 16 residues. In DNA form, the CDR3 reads TGTGCCAGCAGCCTGGGACAGGGGGCCGGAACCGGGGAGCTGTTTTTT. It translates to CASSLGQGAGTGELFF.

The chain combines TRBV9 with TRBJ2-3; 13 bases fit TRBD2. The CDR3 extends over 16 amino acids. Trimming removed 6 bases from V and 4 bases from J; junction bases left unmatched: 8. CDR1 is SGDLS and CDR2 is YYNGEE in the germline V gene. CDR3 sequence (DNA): TGTGCCAGCACTAGGGAACTAGCGGGAGGGTCAGATACGCAGTATTTT. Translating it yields CASTRELAGGSDTQYF.

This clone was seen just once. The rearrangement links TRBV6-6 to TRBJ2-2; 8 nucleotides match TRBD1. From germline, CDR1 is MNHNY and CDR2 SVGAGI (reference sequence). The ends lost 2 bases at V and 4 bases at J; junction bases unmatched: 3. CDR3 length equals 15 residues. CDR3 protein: CASSYQGAPTGELFF. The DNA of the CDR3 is TGTGCCAGCAGTTACCAGGGGGCCCCCACCGGGGAGCTGTTTTTT.

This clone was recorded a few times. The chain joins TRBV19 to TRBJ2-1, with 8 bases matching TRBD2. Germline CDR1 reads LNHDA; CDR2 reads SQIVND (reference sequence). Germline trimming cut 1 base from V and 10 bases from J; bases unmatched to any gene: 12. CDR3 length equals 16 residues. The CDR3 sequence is CASSIAPRGGRREQFF. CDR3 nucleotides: TGTGCCAGTAGTATAGCCCCCCGGGGGGGGAGGAGAGAGCAGTTCTTC.

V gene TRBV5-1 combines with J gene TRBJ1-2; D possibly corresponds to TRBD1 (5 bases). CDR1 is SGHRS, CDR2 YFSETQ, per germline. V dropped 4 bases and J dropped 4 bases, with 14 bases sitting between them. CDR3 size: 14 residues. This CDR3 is CASSPPAGGYGYTF. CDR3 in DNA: TGCGCCAGCAGCCCCCCAGCGGGGGGCTATGGCTACACCTTC.

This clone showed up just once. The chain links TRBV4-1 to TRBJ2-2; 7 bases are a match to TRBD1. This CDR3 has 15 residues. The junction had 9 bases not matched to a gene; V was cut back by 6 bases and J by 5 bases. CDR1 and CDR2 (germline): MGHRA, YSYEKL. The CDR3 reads CASSRDRTLTGELFF. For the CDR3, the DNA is TGCGCCAGCAGTAGGGACAGAACCTTAACCGGGGAGCTGTTTTTT.

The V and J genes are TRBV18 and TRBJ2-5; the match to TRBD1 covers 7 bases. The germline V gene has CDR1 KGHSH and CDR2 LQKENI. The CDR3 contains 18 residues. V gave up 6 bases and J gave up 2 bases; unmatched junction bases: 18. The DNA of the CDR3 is TGTGCCAGCTCCCCAACTTATCGGACAGGCTCAACTCAAGAGACCCAGTACTTC. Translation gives CASSPTYRTGSTQETQYF.

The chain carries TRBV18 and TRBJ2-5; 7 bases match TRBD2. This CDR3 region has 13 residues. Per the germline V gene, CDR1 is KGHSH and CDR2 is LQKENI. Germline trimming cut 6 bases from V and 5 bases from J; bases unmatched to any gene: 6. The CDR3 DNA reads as TGTGCCAGCTCCCGCACTAGCGCGGAGACCCAGTACTTC. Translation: CASSRTSAETQYF.

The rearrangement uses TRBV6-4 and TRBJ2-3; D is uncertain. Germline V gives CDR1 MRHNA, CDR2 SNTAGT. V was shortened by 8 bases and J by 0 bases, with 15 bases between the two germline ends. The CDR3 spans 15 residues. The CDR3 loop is CASSEVLSSTDTQYF. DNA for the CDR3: TGTGCCAGCTCTGAGGTATTATCTAGCACAGATACGCAGTATTTT.

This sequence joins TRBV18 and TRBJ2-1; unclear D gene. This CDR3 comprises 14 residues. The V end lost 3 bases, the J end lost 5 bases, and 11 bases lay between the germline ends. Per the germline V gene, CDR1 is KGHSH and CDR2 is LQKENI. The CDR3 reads CASSPRLADNEQFF. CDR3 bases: TGTGCCAGCTCACCTCGACTGGCAGACAATGAGCAGTTCTTC.

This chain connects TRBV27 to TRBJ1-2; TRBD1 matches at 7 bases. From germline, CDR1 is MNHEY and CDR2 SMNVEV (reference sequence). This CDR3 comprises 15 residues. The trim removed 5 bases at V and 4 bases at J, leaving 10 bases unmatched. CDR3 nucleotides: TGTGCCAGCAGTCTCCTGGCAGGGGGTGTCTATGGCTACACCTTC. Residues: CASSLLAGGVYGYTF.

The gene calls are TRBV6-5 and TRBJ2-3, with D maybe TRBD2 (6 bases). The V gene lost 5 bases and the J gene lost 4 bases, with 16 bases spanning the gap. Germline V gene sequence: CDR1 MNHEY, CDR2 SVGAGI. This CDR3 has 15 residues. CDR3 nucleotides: TGTGCCAGCAGTACCCTAGCGTTCGGACCAGATACGCAGTATTTT. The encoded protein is CASSTLAFGPDTQYF.

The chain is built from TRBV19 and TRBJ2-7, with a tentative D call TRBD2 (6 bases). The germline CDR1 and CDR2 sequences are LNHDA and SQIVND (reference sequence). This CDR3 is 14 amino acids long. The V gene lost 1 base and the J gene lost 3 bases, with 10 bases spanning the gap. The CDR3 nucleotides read TGTGCCAGTAGTATAGCTGGGGGACTCTACGAGCAGTACTTC. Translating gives CASSIAGGLYEQYF.

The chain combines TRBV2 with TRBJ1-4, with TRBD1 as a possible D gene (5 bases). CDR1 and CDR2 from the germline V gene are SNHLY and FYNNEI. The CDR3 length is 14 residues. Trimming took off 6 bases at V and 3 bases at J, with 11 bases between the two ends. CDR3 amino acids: CASRYRSSNEKLFF. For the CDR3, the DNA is TGTGCCAGCAGATACAGGTCATCTAATGAAAAACTGTTTTTT.

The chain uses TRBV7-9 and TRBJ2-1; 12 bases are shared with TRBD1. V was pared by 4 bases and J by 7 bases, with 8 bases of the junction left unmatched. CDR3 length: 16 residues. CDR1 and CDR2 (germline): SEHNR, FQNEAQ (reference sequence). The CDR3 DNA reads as TGTGCCAGCAGCTCCGTGGGACAGGGGGCCGTGAATGAGCAGTTCTTC. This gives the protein CASSSVGQGAVNEQFF.